This T cell receptor (beta chain) was identified in a study of blood T cells in healthy people across ages. Study as a whole: The template switching approach captured approximately one barcoded beta molecule for every two T cells.

Regarding this clonotype: What it binds is unknown.

Study results and caveats: Estimates based on one million T cells were treated as lower bounds. CMV status of donors was not determined, possibly confounding expanded clonotype changes.

Primed by a sample-barcoded 5' primer and a J-beta primer mix, a second PCR proceeded for about 7 to 11 cycles. TCRdb re-called the 5' RACE reads with MiXCR, one entry per CDR3 protein. The sample holds about a million distinct CDR3 sequences, about 53% seen once. Per sample, a minimum of 6.5 million PBMCs were isolated. With 3 bases clipped from V and 2 bases from J, the junction kept 4 bases outside the gene matches. Germline-derived CDR1 and CDR2 are SGHTA and FQGNSA. The CDR3 consists of 15 residues. This TCR came from a woman aged 60-70 years in good health. Sample: blood. The rearrangement uses TRBV7-2 and TRBJ1-5; TRBD1 matches at 7 bases. CDR3 bases: TGTGCCAGCAGCTTGGGACAGATCGGCAATCAGCCCCAGCATTTT. Its translation is CASSLGQIGNQPQHF.